The sequence of this T cell receptor (beta chain) was determined in a study of persistence of HIV-infected CD4 T cells. The libraries were made with immunoSEQ version 4 in survey mode. Produced via immunoSEQ multiplex PCR; TCRdb's table is partial and in-frame only. The sample consists of over 10,000 clones, around 66% of them appearing once. V gave up 0 bases and J gave up 2 bases, with 3 bases separating them. Germline V gives CDR1 SGHDN, CDR2 FVKESK. CDR3 length equals 13 residues. The stimulus was an HIV-1 Gag 15-mer peptide pool, approximately 0.93 ug/peptide/mL. Sorting selected CD4+ T cells upregulating both CD40 ligand and CD69. Suppressive ART was started during chronic HIV-1 infection in these adults. Details on this clone: The antigen is undetermined.

Study-wide results and caveats: Degenerate expanded CDR3beta sequences were enriched among CMV- and Gag-responding cells.

Specimen: CD4+ T cells sorted from PBMCs after approximately 20-hour stimulation, collected from a patient who received antiretroviral therapy. The chain combines TRBV14 with TRBJ2-3; D is ambiguous. This clonotype was obtained from an adult man with HIV who was CMV-seropositive. CDR3 region: CASSQDHTDTQYF. Here the CDR3 DNA reads TGTGCCAGCAGCCAAGACCACACAGATACGCAGTATTTT.